The 26 T cell receptor beta chains below all came from one sample that was sequenced in a study of graft-versus-host responses after intestinal transplantation. These TCRs are of unknown antigen specificity. The table came from immunoSEQ multiplex PCR; TCRdb's copy has only in-frame clones and leaves some out. There are about 36,000 clones in the sample; approximately 94% occur only once, and about 0.2% lies in the top ten. Sequencing was performed on unstimulated CD4+ T cells sorted from spleen or lymph node cells, taken before transplant. The receptors shown here come from a human donor who was the organ donor for an intestinal transplant.

The J gene is TRBJ2-3, the V gene TRBV6-5, with TRBD2 identical over 8 bases. This CDR3 comprises 15 residues. V lost 6 bases and J lost 1; bases outside the gene matches: 6. Germline V gene data show CDR1 as MNHEY and CDR2 as SVGAGI. CDR3 nucleotides: TGTGCCAGCAGCCCGGGGGGGCTCGGCACAGATACGCAGTATTTT. Its protein is CASSPGGLGTDTQYF.

The gene calls are TRBV7-2 and TRBJ2-3; 12 positions agree with TRBD2. The CDR3 loop spans 16 amino acids. V lost 2 bases to trimming and J lost 2 bases; unmatched junction nucleotides: 2. Germline loops: CDR1 SGHTA, CDR2 FQGNSA. The CDR3 DNA follows: TGTGCCAGCAGCTTACGACTAGCGGGGGTCACAGATACGCAGTATTTT. Translation: CASSLRLAGVTDTQYF.

The J gene is TRBJ2-5, the V gene TRBV2, with TRBD2 matching 11 bases. CDR1 is SNHLY and CDR2 is FYNNEI in the germline V gene. V lost 8 bases, J lost 1 base, and 9 bases stayed unmatched. The CDR3 has 16 residues. CDR3 coding DNA: TGTGCCAGCGGTGCCATAGCGGGGGGGGTCCAAGAGACCCAGTACTTC. Residues: CASGAIAGGVQETQYF. Complete variable domain (other parts from reference TRBV2 and TRBJ2-5): EPEVTQTPSHQVTQMGQEVILRCVPISNHLYFYWYRQILGQKVEFLVSFYNNEISEKSEIFDDQFSVERPDGSNFTLKIRSTKLEDSAMYFCASGAIAGGVQETQYFGPGTRLLVL.

Points on this clone: This specimen includes other DNA sequences encoding the same CDR3. This chain connects TRBV7-2 to TRBJ1-3; 7 bases agree with TRBD1. This CDR3 spans 14 amino acids. Germline V lookup: CDR1 SGHTA, CDR2 FQGNSA. V dropped 9 bases and J dropped 4; count of bases not matched to a gene: 9. The CDR3: CASSRQGSGNTIYF. CDR3 coding DNA: TGTGCCAGTAGCCGACAGGGCTCAGGAAACACCATATATTTT.

The rearrangement links TRBV10-1 to TRBJ2-1; 7 bases are a match to TRBD1. CDR1 is WNHNN, CDR2 SYGVQD, per germline (reference sequence). J was trimmed by 7 bases and V by 6 bases; bases with no gene match: 6. CDR3 length: 13 residues. The CDR3 sequence: CASSTGVGNEQFF. CDR3 coding DNA: TGCGCCAGCAGCACAGGGGTTGGGAATGAGCAGTTCTTC.

The chain carries TRBV5-8 and TRBJ2-1; 8 nucleotides line up with TRBD1. The CDR3 sequence is 15 residues long. The J segment lost 0 bases and the V segment lost 6 bases, leaving 5 bases of the junction unmatched. Per germline, CDR1 SGHTS and CDR2 YDEGEE. The CDR3 here is CASTRQGSSYNEQFF. The CDR3, as DNA: TGTGCCAGCACCCGACAGGGGAGCTCCTACAATGAGCAGTTCTTC.

This chain connects TRBV6-6 to TRBJ1-5; D is ambiguous. The CDR3 consists of 15 residues. In germline, CDR1 is MNHNY, CDR2 SVGAGI (reference sequence). V shed 3 bases and J shed 0 bases, with 9 bases lying between them. CDR3 region: CASSYSGYSNQPQHF. The CDR3 bases are TGTGCCAGCAGTTATTCCGGGTATAGCAATCAGCCCCAGCATTTT.

The sample holds a few counts of this clone. This chain joins TRBV5-1 and TRBJ2-2, with no clear D. This CDR3 spans 13 amino acids. V gave up 3 bases and J gave up 5 bases, with 8 bases separating them. The germline gives CDR1 SGHRS, CDR2 YFSETQ. CDR3 coding DNA: TGCGCCAGCAGCTCGCAAGGGACCGGGGAGCTGTTTTTT. This gives the protein CASSSQGTGELFF.

CDR3 residues: CASSVRGGNTGELFF. The CDR3 region has the DNA TGTGCCAGCAGCGTGCGGGGGGGGAACACCGGGGAGCTGTTTTTT. V usage is TRBV9 and J usage is TRBJ2-2; 9 bases agree with TRBD2. Germline CDR1 is SGDLS and CDR2 is YYNGEE. V lost 2 bases to trimming and J lost 1 base; unmatched junction nucleotides: 0. The CDR3 covers 15 residues.

The V gene is TRBV28, the J gene TRBJ2-1; 7 positions match TRBD2. Losses at the gene ends were 8 bases for V and 5 bases for J; bases not matched to a gene: 9. CDR3 length equals 14 residues. Germline CDR1 reads MDHEN; CDR2 reads SYDVKM. This CDR3 reads CASRSGTNHNEQFF. The CDR3 nucleotides read TGTGCCAGCCGCTCCGGGACTAATCACAATGAGCAGTTCTTC. The full variable domain, with the rest looked up from reference TRBV28 and TRBJ2-1, is DVKVTQSSRYLVKRTGEKVFLECVQDMDHENMFWYRQDPGLGLRLIYFSYDVKMKEKGDIPEGYSVSREKKERFSLILESASTNQTSMYLCASRSGTNHNEQFFGPGTRLTVL.

V gene TRBV28 combines with J gene TRBJ2-7; 9 bases agree with TRBD2. Germline CDR1 and CDR2: MDHEN and SYDVKM. This CDR3 region has 14 residues. The V gene end was trimmed by 5 bases and the J gene end by 3 bases; junction bases not matched to a gene: 5. CDR3: CASSPGLAVYEQYF. The CDR3 nucleotides read TGTGCCAGCAGTCCGGGACTAGCTGTCTACGAGCAGTACTTC.

The chain employs TRBV30 and TRBJ1-2; maybe TRBD1 (6 bases). Germline CDR1 GTSNPN, CDR2 SVGIG (reference sequence). V was shortened by 4 bases and J by 2 bases, with 17 bases between the two germline ends. The CDR3 extends over 15 amino acids. This CDR3 is CAWKRWVGGNYGYTF. CDR3 in DNA: TGTGCCTGGAAGCGCTGGGTGGGGGGCAACTATGGCTACACCTTC.

This clone was seen only once. The rearrangement links TRBV11-2 to TRBJ1-4; 9 bases are shared with TRBD1. This CDR3 is built from 16 residues. V was clipped by 3 bases and J by 3 bases; unmatched bases: 5. Germline values: CDR1 SGHAT, CDR2 FQNNGV. In DNA, the CDR3 is TGTGCCAGCAGCTTCGGGACAGGGCTAGCTAATGAAAAACTGTTTTTT. Translated: CASSFGTGLANEKLFF.

This chain links TRBV7-9 with TRBJ2-5, with D possibly matching TRBD2 (6 bases). CDR1 and CDR2 from the germline V gene are SEHNR and FQNEAQ (reference sequence). Deletions cut 5 bases from V and 9 bases from J, with 25 bases between. The CDR3 length is 16 residues. DNA of the CDR3: TGTGCCAGCAGCCAAGATACCAGCCGGCCCTCGGGGGCCCAGTACTTC. It translates to CASSQDTSRPSGAQYF.

In its sample, this clone was seen once. The V and J genes are TRBV5-4 and TRBJ2-1; TRBD1 matches 8 bases. Germline V gives CDR1 SGHNT, CDR2 YYREEE (reference sequence). Losses at the gene ends were 4 bases for V and 5 bases for J; bases not matched to a gene: 11. The CDR3 spans 16 residues. The CDR3 loop is CASSRQGAPGNNEQFF. As DNA, the CDR3 is TGTGCCAGCAGCCGTCAGGGGGCGCCAGGAAACAATGAGCAGTTCTTC.

The CDR3 DNA reads TGTGCCAGCAAGGGGGGGGGCACCGGGGAGCTGTTTTTT. It specifies CASKGGGTGELFF. V is TRBV5-4 and J is TRBJ2-2, with D perhaps TRBD2 (7 bases). Germline values: CDR1 SGHNT, CDR2 YYREEE (reference sequence). The CDR3 consists of 13 residues. The ends were cut back, 6 bases at V and 4 bases at J, with 10 bases in the middle.

The table lists this clone with a count of one. V usage is TRBV2 and J usage is TRBJ1-6, with D maybe TRBD1 (5 bases). With 4 bases removed from V and 7 bases from J, the gap between germline ends came to 11 bases. The germline CDR1 and CDR2 sequences are SNHLY and FYNNEI. The CDR3 runs to 14 residues. The CDR3 loop is CASSGQAGNSPLHF. CDR3 DNA sequence: TGTGCCAGCAGTGGACAAGCAGGGAATTCACCCCTCCACTTT.

The genes are TRBV11-3 and TRBJ2-1; D gene uncertain. Germline-derived CDR1 and CDR2 are SGHNT and YENEEA. The V gene lost 1 base and the J gene lost 2 bases, with 6 bases spanning the gap. The CDR3 has 14 amino acids. CDR3 bases: TGTGCCAGCAGCTTAGGGGCGGCCTACAATGAGCAGTTCTTC. Translating it yields CASSLGAAYNEQFF.

The chain couples TRBV9 to TRBJ1-3; 8 bases are shared with TRBD1. The V and J ends lost 3 bases and 4 bases, in that order; junction bases with no gene match: 9. CDR1 is SGDLS and CDR2 is YYNGEE in the germline V gene. The CDR3 consists of 16 residues. CDR3 sequence: CASSDRDRLVGNTIYF. DNA for the CDR3: TGTGCCAGCAGCGATCGGGACAGGCTGGTCGGAAACACCATATATTTT.

The gene calls are TRBV29-1 and TRBJ1-1; D uncertain. This CDR3 has 13 residues. Trimming stripped 2 bases from V and 0 bases from J, with 7 bases between. Looked up from germline, CDR1 is SQVTM and CDR2 is ANQGSEA. The CDR3 here is CSVEPRMNTEAFF. CDR3 in DNA: TGCAGCGTTGAACCCCGGATGAACACTGAAGCTTTCTTT.

The V and J genes are TRBV7-8 and TRBJ1-2; D is unresolved. Per germline, CDR1 SGHVS and CDR2 FQNEAQ. Trimming took off 2 bases at V and 6 bases at J, with 10 bases between the two ends. This CDR3 spans 13 amino acids. The CDR3 nucleotides are TGTGCCAGCAGCTTATTTTCTGCGCATGGCTACACCTTC. It encodes CASSLFSAHGYTF. Variable domain in full (rest from reference TRBV7-8 and TRBJ1-2): GAGVSQSPRYKVAKRGQDVALRCDPISGHVSLFWYQQALGQGPEFLTYFQNEAQLDKSGLPSDRFFAERPEGSVSTLKIQRTQQEDSAVYLCASSLFSAHGYTFGSGTRLTVV.

The genes are TRBV9 and TRBJ2-3; 8 nucleotides align to TRBD2. Losses at the gene ends were 2 bases for V and 1 base for J; bases not matched to a gene: 3. Germline V lookup: CDR1 SGDLS, CDR2 YYNGEE. The CDR3 has 15 amino acids. This CDR3 is CASSVRGGRTDTQYF. The CDR3, as DNA: TGTGCCAGCAGCGTCCGGGGGGGACGCACAGATACGCAGTATTTT.

This rearrangement joins TRBV5-4 to TRBJ2-2; 10 nucleotides match TRBD2. Germline CDR1 SGHNT, CDR2 YYREEE (reference sequence). Germline trimming cut 1 base from V and 5 bases from J; bases unmatched to any gene: 5. This CDR3 contains 16 residues. CDR3 sequence: CASSLLAGGLTGELFF. CDR3 nucleotide sequence: TGTGCCAGCAGCTTGTTAGCGGGGGGTTTAACCGGGGAGCTGTTTTTT.

The J gene is TRBJ1-2, the V gene TRBV4-3; maybe TRBD1 (6 bases). Trimming removed 0 bases from V and 2 bases from J, with 10 bases in between. CDR3 length equals 15 residues. Looked up from germline, CDR1 is LGHNA and CDR2 is YSLEER. CDR3 DNA sequence: TGCGCCAGCAGCCAAGATGGGGGGGGCAACTATGGCTACACCTTC. Residues: CASSQDGGGNYGYTF.

V usage is TRBV6-5 and J usage is TRBJ2-5; D may correspond to TRBD1 or TRBD2 (5 bases each). Germline values: CDR1 MNHEY, CDR2 SVGAGI. This CDR3 spans 14 amino acids. With 5 bases removed from V and 5 bases from J, the gap between germline ends came to 15 bases. CDR3 sequence reads: CASSHQSWGETQYF. The DNA of the CDR3 is TGTGCCAGCAGTCACCAGTCATGGGGGGAGACCCAGTACTTC.

This rearrangement joins TRBV10-2 to TRBJ2-5, with 9 bases identical to TRBD2. Germline V gives CDR1 WSHSY, CDR2 SAAADI. This CDR3 contains 13 residues. The trim removed 6 bases at V and 4 bases at J, leaving 3 bases unmatched. DNA for the CDR3: TGCGCCAGCAGGAATAGCGGGGGAGAGACCCAGTACTTC. Translation gives CASRNSGGETQYF.